What follows is one T cell receptor (beta chain) and its context. This entry comes from a study of blood T cell repertoires in COVID-19. Study summary: Samples representing acute and convalescent COVID-19 were sourced from the United States, Italy and Spain.

As handled by the study authors: Reference gene primer amplification gave estimated nucleated cell counts. The method was immunoSEQ multiplex PCR; TCRdb's version includes in-frame clones alone and lacks a portion of them. That table gives V, J and clone size, and the DNA gave D and trimming. The sample consists of around 88,000 clones, about 78% of them appearing once. CDR1 is SGHVS and CDR2 is FNYEAQ in the germline V gene. The CDR3 runs to 15 residues. J was trimmed by 7 bases and V by 4 bases; bases with no gene match: 9. This sequence was found in a man between 45 and 60 years old who had recovered from COVID-19. Sequenced input: peripheral blood. The gene calls are TRBV7-6 and TRBJ2-1, with 8 bases matching TRBD1. CDR3 residues: CASSSLGQGRNEQFF. The CDR3 DNA reads TGTGCCAGCAGCTCCCTTGGACAGGGTAGGAATGAGCAGTTCTTC.